These T cell receptor beta chains were read from a single sample in a study of cytomegalovirus exposure and HLA in healthy donors. The method was immunoSEQ multiplex PCR; TCRdb's version includes in-frame clones alone and lacks a portion of them. The data show about 140,000 clones, around four fifths seen once. The sequenced sample consisted of PBMCs. These receptor sequences come from a woman between 45 and 65 years old in good health and CMV-seropositive. Both conserved end residues are part of each CDR3. The D gene is left open where the match is weak. Clone size appears in some rows only: once, few, many, or a class for an expanded clone.

>TRBV11-2|.|12|.|TRBJ2-3
CASTGEADTQYF
TGTGCCAGCACGGGGGAGGCAGATACGCAGTATTTT
>TRBV30|.|15|.|TRBJ1-6
CAWSGGGSYNSPLHF
TGTGCCTGGAGTGGCGGGGGCTCCTATAATTCACCCCTCCACTTT
>TRBV6-1|TRBD1|13|few|TRBJ1-2
CASSLGQGDGYTF
TGTGCCAGCAGCCTGGGACAGGGAGACGGCTACACCTTC
>TRBV19|.|15|.|TRBJ1-2
CASSLGGDFYYGYTF
TGTGCCAGTAGCCTGGGCGGGGACTTTTACTATGGCTACACCTTC
>TRBV18|.|15|.|TRBJ2-5
CASSPAPGGRETQYF
TGTGCCAGCTCACCAGCCCCGGGGGGCAGAGAGACCCAGTACTTC
>TRBV6-5|TRBD1|13|.|TRBJ2-7
CASSRRTGTEQYF
TGTGCCAGCAGCCGCCGGACAGGGACCGAGCAGTACTTC
>TRBV2|.|15|.|TRBJ2-2
CASRGPSVNTGELFF
TGTGCCAGCAGGGGCCCCTCCGTGAACACCGGGGAGCTGTTTTTT
>TRBV6-6|TRBD1|14|.|TRBJ2-7
CASTLGTGVYEQYF
TGTGCCAGCACCCTAGGGACAGGGGTCTACGAGCAGTACTTC
>TRBV9|.|13|.|TRBJ1-3
CASSVRAGNTIYF
TGTGCCAGCAGCGTTCGGGCTGGAAACACCATATATTTT
>TRBV2|TRBD1|15|.|TRBJ2-7
CASRITGGPLYEQYF
TGTGCCAGCAGGATTACAGGGGGTCCTCTCTACGAGCAGTACTTC
>TRBV7-6|.|14|.|TRBJ2-2
CASSFFRDTGELFF
TGTGCCAGCAGCTTTTTCAGGGACACCGGGGAGCTGTTTTTT
>TRBV9|TRBD1|12|.|TRBJ1-1
CASSDRGTEAFF
TGTGCCAGCAGCGACAGGGGCACTGAAGCTTTCTTT
>TRBV5-6|TRBD2|15|.|TRBJ2-5
CASRIWGGDQETQYF
TGTGCCAGCAGAATTTGGGGGGGTGACCAAGAGACCCAGTACTTC
>TRBV6-5|.|15|.|TRBJ2-7
CASSPDMQTTYEQYF
TGTGCCAGCAGTCCCGACATGCAGACGACCTACGAGCAGTACTTC
>TRBV11-2|TRBD2|17|.|TRBJ2-1
CASSLRAGGETYNEQFF
TGTGCCAGCAGCTTACGGGCCGGGGGGGAAACTTACAATGAGCAGTTCTTC
>TRBV15|.|16|.|TRBJ1-2
CATSRDRDKLSGGYTF
TGTGCCACCAGCAGAGATCGGGACAAATTGTCAGGGGGCTACACCTTC
>TRBV25-1|TRBD1|15|.|TRBJ1-6
CASSEWGQGNSPLHF
TGTGCCAGCAGTGAATGGGGACAGGGGAATTCACCCCTCCACTTT
>TRBV9|.|16|.|TRBJ2-2
CASSVAPLSNTGELFF
TGTGCCAGCAGCGTAGCCCCCCTATCGAACACCGGGGAGCTGTTTTTT
>TRBV18|.|14|.|TRBJ2-3
CASSPDSGTDTQYF
TGTGCCAGCTCACCAGATTCGGGCACAGATACGCAGTATTTT
>TRBV11-1|.|15|.|TRBJ1-4
CASSRDSAPNEKLFF
TGTGCCAGCAGCCGTGACAGCGCGCCTAATGAAAAACTGTTTTTT
>TRBV27|TRBD1|14|.|TRBJ1-3
CASSYRGAGNTIYF
TGTGCCAGCAGTTACAGGGGAGCTGGAAACACCATATATTTT
>TRBV7-9|.|16|.|TRBJ2-2
CSSSLGRTTNTGELFF
TGTTCCAGCAGCTTAGGTCGGACTACGAACACCGGGGAGCTGTTTTTT
>TRBV2|.|14|.|TRBJ1-5
CASEVLRSNQPQHF
TGTGCCAGCGAGGTCTTGAGGAGCAATCAGCCCCAGCATTTT
>TRBV5-1|.|15|.|TRBJ1-2
CASSLSPDSNYGYTF
TGCGCCAGCAGCTTATCCCCGGACAGTAACTATGGCTACACCTTC
>TRBV11-2|.|15|once|TRBJ1-2
CASSFHTLLNYGYTF
TGTGCCAGCAGCTTCCACACCCTTCTTAACTATGGCTACACCTTC
>TRBV9|.|14|.|TRBJ2-2
CASSRDTNTGELFF
TGTGCCAGCTCGAGGGACACTAACACCGGGGAGCTGTTTTTT
>TRBV5-1|.|13|once|TRBJ1-5
CASSLERGQPQHF
TGCGCCAGCAGCTTGGAACGGGGACAGCCCCAGCATTTT
>TRBV2|.|12|.|TRBJ2-5
CASIRVAETQYF
TGTGCCAGCATCCGGGTAGCAGAGACCCAGTACTTC